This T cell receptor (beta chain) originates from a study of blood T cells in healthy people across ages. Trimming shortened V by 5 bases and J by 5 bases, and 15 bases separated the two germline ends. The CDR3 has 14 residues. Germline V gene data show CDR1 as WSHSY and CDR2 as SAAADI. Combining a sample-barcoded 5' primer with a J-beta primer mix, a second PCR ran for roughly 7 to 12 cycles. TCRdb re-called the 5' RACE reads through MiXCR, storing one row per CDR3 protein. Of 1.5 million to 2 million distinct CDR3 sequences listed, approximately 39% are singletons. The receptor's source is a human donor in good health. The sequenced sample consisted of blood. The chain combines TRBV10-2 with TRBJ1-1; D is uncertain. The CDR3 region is CASSRPPGLTEAFF. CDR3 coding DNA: TGCGCCAGCAGTAGACCCCCCGGCCTAACTGAAGCTTTCTTT.